This T cell receptor beta chain was obtained from a study of radiotherapy plus CTLA-4 blockade in lung cancer. The V and J ends lost 1 base and 2 bases, in that order; junction bases with no gene match: 4. This CDR3 region has 16 residues. Germline CDR1 reads MGHRA; CDR2 reads YSYEKL. Those with chemo-refractory metastatic non-small-cell lung cancer were treated with focal radiation combined with CTLA-4 blockade using ipilimumab. Only in-frame clones appear in the TCRdb table, and some are missing; sequencing was by immunoSEQ multiplex PCR. The data show some 110,000 clones, roughly 80% seen once. Source: peripheral blood, taken from a patient treated with radiotherapy plus ipilimumab. The chain links TRBV4-1 to TRBJ2-5; 10 bases are shared with TRBD1. The origin of this receptor is a human donor with non-small cell lung cancer that progressed on radiotherapy plus ipilimumab. Some clones in this sample may be carry-over from other donors' samples. CDR3 in DNA: TGCGCCAGCAGCCAAGCCGACAGGGGGCCTCAAGAGACCCAGTACTTC. This translates into CASSQADRGPQETQYF.